This T cell receptor beta chain was sequenced for a study of metastatic and nonmetastatic thyroid tumors. CDR1 is MNHEY, CDR2 SMNVEV, per germline (reference sequence). This CDR3 is built from 13 residues. With MiXCR, TCRdb called clones anew from the PCR reads. The table lists some 19,000 clones, about 25% of them singletons, with roughly 3.1% in the top ten. Each patient went into thyroid surgery without having received any treatment. Concerning this clone: The junction shows a germline mismatch at one end, possibly a read error.

The sequencing sample was made of blood. The origin of this receptor is a male donor with papillary thyroid cancer or a benign thyroid nodule (not recorded which). Some clones in this sample may be carry-over from other donors' samples. V is TRBV27 and J is TRBJ2-3, with D perhaps TRBD1 or TRBD2 (5 bases each). The CDR3 is CASGPAQGDTKYF. The CDR3 DNA reads TGTGCCAGCGGTCCCGCCCAGGGAGATACGAAGTATTTT.